The 23 T cell receptor beta chains listed next were all sequenced from one sample in a study of blood T cell repertoires in COVID-19. Sequencing used immunoSEQ multiplex PCR; TCRdb keeps in-frame clones, though not all of them. Among 100,000 to 150,000 clones, around 87% were seen once, and the ten largest hold 3.5% to 4.5%. The sequenced sample consisted of peripheral blood. These receptors were obtained from a woman in her sixties with COVID-19, enrolled during active disease.

The chain couples TRBV6-5 to TRBJ2-7; TRBD2 might be the D (6 bases). The CDR3 spans 14 residues. CDR1 and CDR2 from the germline V gene are MNHEY and SVGAGI. Trimming pared 2 bases from V and 0 bases from J, leaving 8 bases between. The CDR3 DNA reads as TGTGCCAGCAGTTACGGGCGGGGCTCCTACGAGCAGTACTTC. Protein product: CASSYGRGSYEQYF.

In DNA, the CDR3 is TGTGCCAGCAGCTTGATGGGGGGGAGTAATGAAAAACTGTTTTTT. Translating gives CASSLMGGSNEKLFF. The chain uses TRBV5-4 and TRBJ1-4; a weak D match, TRBD1 (5 bases). Germline CDR1 is SGHNT and CDR2 is YYREEE (reference sequence). V shed 1 base and J shed 4 bases, with 11 bases lying between them. The CDR3 runs to 15 residues.

V and J are TRBV7-9 and TRBJ2-1, with 10 bases matching TRBD1. J gave up 2 bases and V 5 bases, and 6 bases lay outside the gene matches. This CDR3 is 16 amino acids long. Per germline, CDR1 SEHNR and CDR2 FQNEAQ (reference sequence). Here the CDR3 reads CASSPWDRGTYNEQFF. The CDR3 bases are TGTGCCAGCAGCCCCTGGGACAGGGGAACCTACAATGAGCAGTTCTTC.

The rearrangement uses TRBV30 and TRBJ1-1, with D possibly matching TRBD1 (5 bases). This CDR3 region has 15 residues. Germline CDR1 reads GTSNPN; CDR2 reads SVGIG (reference sequence). With 2 bases removed from V and 11 bases from J, the gap between germline ends came to 24 bases. DNA of the CDR3: TGTGCCTGGAGTCCTGCGCAGACAGTGTGGCAGTGGGCTTTCTTT. The encoded protein is CAWSPAQTVWQWAFF.

In its sample, this clone was seen a few times. This rearrangement joins TRBV7-9 to TRBJ2-1; 9 bases fit TRBD2. V dropped 6 bases and J dropped 6; count of bases not matched to a gene: 12. The CDR3 length is 16 residues. Germline V gene lookup returns CDR1 SEHNR and CDR2 FQNEAQ (reference sequence). CDR3 coding DNA: TGTGCCAGCAGGCCGCCACCGGGACTAGCCGTCAATGAGCAGTTCTTC. It encodes CASRPPPGLAVNEQFF.

The chain employs TRBV7-2 and TRBJ1-2, with 8 nucleotides matching TRBD1. CDR1 is SGHTA and CDR2 is FQGNSA in the germline V gene. V dropped 0 bases and J dropped 8; count of bases not matched to a gene: 5. This CDR3 has 14 amino acids. CDR3 DNA: TGTGCCAGCAGCTTAGCCAGGGGGCTCTCAGGCTACACCTTC. The encoded protein is CASSLARGLSGYTF.

V usage is TRBV7-9 and J usage is TRBJ2-3; D unclear. Per the germline V gene, CDR1 is SEHNR and CDR2 is FQNEAQ (reference sequence). V lost 3 bases, J lost 2 bases, and 9 bases lay in between. This CDR3 comprises 14 residues. CDR3 region: CASSFILTTDTQYF. CDR3 coding DNA: TGTGCCAGCAGCTTTATACTCACCACAGATACGCAGTATTTT.

The gene calls are TRBV9 and TRBJ2-5, with D uncertain. Per the germline V gene, CDR1 is SGDLS and CDR2 is YYNGEE. V was pared by 4 bases and J by 1 base, with 11 bases between. There are 14 residues in the CDR3. For the CDR3, the DNA is TGTGCCAGCAGCCCCTCGCCGGTCCAAGAGACCCAGTACTTC. It specifies CASSPSPVQETQYF.

The rearrangement joins TRBV27 to TRBJ2-7; 7 bases line up with TRBD1. Trimming took 7 bases from V and 2 from J; bases not matched to a gene: 5. The germline CDR1 and CDR2 sequences are MNHEY and SMNVEV (reference sequence). CDR3 size: 13 residues. CDR3 nucleotide sequence: TGTGCCAGCATTAGCAGGGGGACCTACGAGCAGTACTTC. The encoded protein is CASISRGTYEQYF.

V gene TRBV29-1 combines with J gene TRBJ2-5; TRBD2 matches 9 bases. V lost 3 bases and J lost 2; bases outside the gene matches: 22. Germline assignment: CDR1 SQVTM and CDR2 ANQGSEA. The CDR3 is 20 residues long. The CDR3 reads CSVDYQASGDTIWEQETQYF. CDR3 sequence (DNA): TGCAGCGTTGATTACCAGGCTAGCGGGGATACAATTTGGGAACAAGAGACCCAGTACTTC.

The chain combines TRBV4-2 with TRBJ2-5, with 10 positions matching TRBD1. V trimming: 5 bases; J trimming: 5 bases; junction bases outside the gene matches: 8. The CDR3 spans 15 residues. Germline V gene data show CDR1 as LGHNA and CDR2 as YNFKEQ. The CDR3 is CASSERTGGKETQYF. In DNA, the CDR3 is TGTGCCAGCAGCGAACGGACAGGGGGTAAGGAGACCCAGTACTTC.

CDR3 in DNA: TGTGCCATCAGTGGGACGGACTATAGCACAGATACGCAGTATTTT. It translates to CAISGTDYSTDTQYF. The chain joins TRBV10-3 to TRBJ2-3; D might be TRBD2 (6 bases). The V and J ends lost 4 bases and 0 bases respectively, with 11 bases between them. The CDR3 has 15 amino acids. The germline gives CDR1 ENHRY, CDR2 SYGVKD.

This chain links TRBV28 with TRBJ1-2; D remains unclear. CDR1 and CDR2 from the germline V gene are MDHEN and SYDVKM. The CDR3 runs to 16 residues. Trimming took 7 bases from V and 6 from J, leaving 24 bases between them. CDR3 DNA: TGTGCCAGCACATCACCGAGACGGAGGCCAAACCATGGCTACACCTTC. It encodes CASTSPRRRPNHGYTF.

This clone was seen a few times. The chain employs TRBV9 and TRBJ2-5; maybe TRBD2 (6 bases). Germline loops: CDR1 SGDLS, CDR2 YYNGEE. V was clipped by 0 bases and J by 4 bases, with 10 bases between them. The CDR3 has 14 residues. This CDR3 reads CASSVGTTRETQYF. The CDR3 DNA follows: TGTGCCAGCAGCGTAGGGACTACGCGAGAGACCCAGTACTTC. The variable domain in full, with the rest retrieved from reference TRBV9 and TRBJ2-5, is DSGVTQTPKHLITATGQRVTLRCSPRSGDLSVYWYQQSLDQGLQFLIQYYNGEERAKGNILERFSAQQFPDLHSELNLSSLELGDSALYFCASSVGTTRETQYFGPGTRLLVL.

The rearrangement links TRBV20-1 to TRBJ2-7; tentative D call: TRBD1 (6 bases). The CDR3 totals 15 residues. V lost 3 bases and J 2 bases, leaving 17 bases between the germline ends. The germline gives CDR1 DFQATT, CDR2 SNEGSKA (reference sequence). Here the CDR3 reads CSASSRGTTPYEQYF. As DNA, the CDR3 is TGCAGTGCTAGTAGTAGGGGGACAACTCCCTACGAGCAGTACTTC.

The CDR3 DNA reads as TGTGCCAGTAGCTTGGGGACAGCCGGGGAGGCTGAAGCTTTCTTT. Its translation is CASSLGTAGEAEAFF. The rearrangement joins TRBV19 to TRBJ1-1, with 7 bases fitting TRBD1. The germline CDR1 and CDR2 sequences are LNHDA and SQIVND (reference sequence). V dropped 6 bases and J dropped 6; count of bases not matched to a gene: 13. This CDR3 has 15 amino acids.

The rearrangement uses TRBV7-9 and TRBJ1-2; a possible D gene is TRBD1 (6 bases). CDR3 length: 14 residues. CDR1 and CDR2 from the germline V gene are SEHNR and FQNEAQ (reference sequence). V lost 5 bases to trimming and J lost 2 bases, with 12 bases between them. CDR3 protein: CASSLSRGNYGYTF. CDR3 DNA: TGTGCCAGCAGCCTCTCAAGGGGGAACTATGGCTACACCTTC.

The CDR3 DNA sequence: TGTGCCAGCAGCTTAGAGCAGGGGGCCATCGCATCCACAGGCTACACCTTC. Protein: CASSLEQGAIASTGYTF. This sequence joins TRBV7-2 and TRBJ1-2; 8 positions agree with TRBD1. CDR3 length: 17 residues. The junction had 15 bases not matched to a gene; V was cut back by 1 base and J by 8 bases. The germline CDR1 and CDR2 sequences are SGHTA and FQGNSA.

The chain combines TRBV6-2 or TRBV6-3 with TRBJ2-7; D is possibly TRBD1 (6 bases). The CDR3 totals 15 residues. The ends were cut back, 5 bases at V and 1 base at J, with 15 bases in the middle. The germline V gene has CDR1 MNHEY and CDR2 SVGEGT. The CDR3 reads CASSPPRTVSYEQYF. The CDR3 coding sequence is TGTGCCAGCAGTCCCCCCAGGACAGTGTCCTACGAGCAGTACTTC.

This chain connects TRBV19 to TRBJ1-1; no clear D gene. This CDR3 spans 14 amino acids. Germline V gives CDR1 LNHDA, CDR2 SQIVND (reference sequence). The V gene lost 3 bases and the J gene lost 4 bases, with 12 bases spanning the gap. CDR3 bases: TGTGCCAGTAGTATGAATGGTCGGAGCACTGAAGCTTTCTTT. Translating it yields CASSMNGRSTEAFF. The whole variable domain, remainder taken from reference TRBV19 and TRBJ1-1, is DGGITQSPKYLFRKEGQNVTLSCEQNLNHDAMYWYRQDPGQGLRLIYYSQIVNDFQKGDIAEGYSVSREKKESFPLTVTSAQKNPTAFYLCASSMNGRSTEAFFGQGTRLTVV.

CDR3 protein: CASSSAGTLNYGYTF. DNA for the CDR3: TGTGCCAGCAGCTCCGCAGGGACACTTAACTATGGCTACACCTTC. V usage is TRBV7-9 and J usage is TRBJ1-2, with D tentatively TRBD1 (6 bases). CDR3 size: 15 residues. The germline V and J ends were trimmed by 4 bases and 1 base, with 13 bases remaining between them. Germline values: CDR1 SEHNR, CDR2 FQNEAQ (reference sequence).

J is TRBJ1-1 and V is TRBV7-2, with a possible D match to TRBD1 (5 bases). Germline-derived CDR1 and CDR2 are SGHTA and FQGNSA. With 3 bases removed from V and 1 base from J, the gap between germline ends came to 9 bases. This CDR3 is built from 14 residues. CDR3 coding DNA: TGTGCCAGCAGCTTCACAGGAGCGAACACTGAAGCTTTCTTT. It yields the protein CASSFTGANTEAFF.

This chain joins TRBV18 and TRBJ1-6; 7 bases agree with TRBD1. This CDR3 has 14 amino acids. Per germline, CDR1 KGHSH and CDR2 LQKENI. Losses at the gene ends were 5 bases for V and 10 bases for J; bases not matched to a gene: 8. CDR3 bases: TGTGCCAGCTCAGACAGGGTAGCAACCTCACCCCTCCACTTT. This encodes CASSDRVATSPLHF.